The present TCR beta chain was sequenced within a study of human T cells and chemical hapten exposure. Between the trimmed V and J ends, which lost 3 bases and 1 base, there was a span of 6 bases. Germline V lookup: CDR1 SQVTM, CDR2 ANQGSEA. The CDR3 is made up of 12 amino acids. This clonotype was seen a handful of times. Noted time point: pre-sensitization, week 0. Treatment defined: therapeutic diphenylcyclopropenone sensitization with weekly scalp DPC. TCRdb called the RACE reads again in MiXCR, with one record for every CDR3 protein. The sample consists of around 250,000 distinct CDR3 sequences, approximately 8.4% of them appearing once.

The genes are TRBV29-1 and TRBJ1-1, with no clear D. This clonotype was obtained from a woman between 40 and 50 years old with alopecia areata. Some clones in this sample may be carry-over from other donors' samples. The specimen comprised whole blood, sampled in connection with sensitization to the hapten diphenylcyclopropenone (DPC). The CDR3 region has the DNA TGCAGCGTTGAGACGCAGAACACTGAAGCTTTCTTT. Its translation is CSVETQNTEAFF.